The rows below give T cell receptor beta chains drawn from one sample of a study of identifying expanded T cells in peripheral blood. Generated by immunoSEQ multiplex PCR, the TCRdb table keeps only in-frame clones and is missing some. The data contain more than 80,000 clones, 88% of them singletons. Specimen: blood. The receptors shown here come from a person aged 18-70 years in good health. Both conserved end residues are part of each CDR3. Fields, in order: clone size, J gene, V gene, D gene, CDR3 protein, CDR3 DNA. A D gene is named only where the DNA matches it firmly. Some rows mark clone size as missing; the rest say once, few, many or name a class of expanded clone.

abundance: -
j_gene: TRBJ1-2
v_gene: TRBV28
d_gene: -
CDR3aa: CASSFSTRGGYTF
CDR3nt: TGTGCCAGCAGTTTCTCTACGCGTGGTGGCTACACCTTC

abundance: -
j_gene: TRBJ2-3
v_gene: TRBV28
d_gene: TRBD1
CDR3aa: CASRSSGTGWVDTQYF
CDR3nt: TGTGCCAGCCGGTCAAGCGGGACAGGGTGGGTGGATACGCAGTATTTT

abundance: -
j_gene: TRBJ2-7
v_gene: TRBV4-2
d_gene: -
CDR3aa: CASSQEGGTPSSEQYF
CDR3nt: TGTGCCAGCAGCCAAGAAGGTGGGACACCCTCCTCCGAGCAGTACTTC

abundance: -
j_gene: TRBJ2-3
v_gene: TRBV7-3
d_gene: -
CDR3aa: CASSTGGAGTDTQYF
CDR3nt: TGTGCCAGCAGCACTGGGGGGGCAGGCACAGATACGCAGTATTTT

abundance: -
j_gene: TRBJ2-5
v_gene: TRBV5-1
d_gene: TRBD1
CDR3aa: CASSPYGQGPETQYF
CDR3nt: TGCGCCAGCAGCCCCTATGGACAGGGGCCGGAGACCCAATACTTC

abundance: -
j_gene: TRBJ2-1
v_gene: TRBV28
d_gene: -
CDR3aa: CASSFSGKASYNEQFF
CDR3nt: TGTGCCAGCAGTTTTAGTGGTAAGGCCTCCTACAATGAGCAGTTCTTC

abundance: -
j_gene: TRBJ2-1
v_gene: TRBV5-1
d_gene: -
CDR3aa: CASSLGGSYNEQFF
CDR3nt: TGCGCCAGCAGCTTGGGAGGTTCCTACAATGAGCAGTTCTTC

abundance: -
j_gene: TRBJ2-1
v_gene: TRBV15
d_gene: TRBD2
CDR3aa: CATSREGLADNEQFF
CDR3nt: TGTGCCACCAGCAGAGAAGGACTAGCGGACAATGAGCAGTTCTTC

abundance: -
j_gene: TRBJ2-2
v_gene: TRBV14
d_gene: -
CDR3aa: CASSHRGITGELFF
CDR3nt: TGTGCCAGCAGCCATCGGGGGATCACCGGGGAGCTGTTTTTT

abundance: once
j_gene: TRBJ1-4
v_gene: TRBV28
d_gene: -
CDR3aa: CASREVGLDGEKLFF
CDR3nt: TGTGCCAGCAGGGAGGTGGGGTTGGATGGCGAAAAACTGTTTTTT

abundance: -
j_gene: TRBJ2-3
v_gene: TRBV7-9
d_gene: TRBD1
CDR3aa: CASSLAVGQSTDTQYF
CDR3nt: TGTGCCAGCAGCTTAGCCGTGGGACAGTCCACAGATACGCAGTATTTT

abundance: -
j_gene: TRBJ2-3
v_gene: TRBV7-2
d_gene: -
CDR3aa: CASSLNARDTQYF
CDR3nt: TGTGCCAGCAGCTTGAACGCAAGGGATACGCAGTATTTT

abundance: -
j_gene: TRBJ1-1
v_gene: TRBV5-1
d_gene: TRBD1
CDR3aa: CASSSQGDTEAFF
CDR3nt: TGCGCCAGCAGCTCCCAGGGGGACACTGAAGCTTTCTTT

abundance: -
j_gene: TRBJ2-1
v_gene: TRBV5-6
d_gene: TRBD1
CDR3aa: CASSYEQGARPFF
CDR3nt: TGTGCCAGCAGCTACGAACAGGGGGCGCGTCCGTTCTTC

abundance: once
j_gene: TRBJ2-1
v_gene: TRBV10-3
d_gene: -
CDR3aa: CATRSMGAGYNEQFF
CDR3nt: TGTGCCACTCGAAGTATGGGGGCGGGGTACAATGAGCAGTTCTTC

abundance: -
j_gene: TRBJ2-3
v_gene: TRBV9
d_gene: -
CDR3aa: CASNPSTDSDTQYF
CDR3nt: TGTGCCAGCAACCCATCCACGGACTCGGATACGCAGTATTTT

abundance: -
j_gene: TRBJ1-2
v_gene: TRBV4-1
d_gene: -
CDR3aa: CASSQDLDSGYTF
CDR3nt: TGCGCCAGCAGCCAAGATCTCGACAGTGGCTACACCTTC

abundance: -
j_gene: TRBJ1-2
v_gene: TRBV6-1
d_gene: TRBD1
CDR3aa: CASSETSDRALGYTF
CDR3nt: TGTGCCAGCAGTGAAACGTCGGACAGGGCCCTTGGCTACACCTTC

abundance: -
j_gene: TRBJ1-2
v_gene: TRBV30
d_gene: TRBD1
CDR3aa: CACVDRVGYTF
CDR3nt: TGTGCCTGCGTGGACAGGGTAGGCTACACCTTC

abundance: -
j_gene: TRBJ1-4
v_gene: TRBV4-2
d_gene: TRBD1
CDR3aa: CASSQDDRDSRKKLFF
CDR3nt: TGTGCCAGCAGCCAAGATGATAGGGACAGCAGAAAAAAACTGTTTTTT

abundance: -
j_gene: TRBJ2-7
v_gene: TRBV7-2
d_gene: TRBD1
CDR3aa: CASSVQGTGTYEQYF
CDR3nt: TGTGCCAGCAGCGTCCAGGGGACAGGGACCTACGAGCAGTACTTC

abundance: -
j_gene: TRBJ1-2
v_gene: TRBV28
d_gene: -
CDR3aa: CASIDMGGVQPNYGYTF
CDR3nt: TGTGCCAGCATAGACATGGGGGGCGTTCAACCAAACTATGGCTACACCTTC